This section outlines one T cell receptor (beta chain) sequence together with its context. The antigen is not known. Trimming took 7 bases from V and 8 from J, leaving 9 bases between them. The germline V gene has CDR1 SEHNR and CDR2 FQNEAQ (reference sequence). The CDR3 is 11 amino acids. Libraries were prepared by immunoSEQ multiplex PCR; TCRdb keeps only in-frame clonotypes and omits some of them. This sample has 90,000 to 150,000 clones, with approximately 90% found just once. The entry originates in a study of T cell responses to AZD1222 COVID-19 vaccine. Notes on the study in general: Mapped onto spike, vaccine-associated CD4 TCRs spanned it and were dominant at 160-218 and 743-854. Unmutated variant regions reportedly attract nearly half of all spike-specific TCRs.

The rearrangement joins TRBV7-9 to TRBJ2-1, with D unresolved. The receptor was isolated from an adult in good health. The source material was peripheral blood, sampled on day 0 of AZD1222 vaccination. DNA for the CDR3: TGTGCCAGCAACAGCTTCTATGAGCAGTTCTTC. Amino acid sequence: CASNSFYEQFF. Together with reference TRBV7-9 and TRBJ2-1, the CDR3 gives the full variable domain: DTGVSQNPRHKITKRGQNVTFRCDPISEHNRLYWYRQTLGQGPEFLTYFQNEAQLEKSRLLSDRFSAERPKGSFSTLEIQRTEQGDSAMYLCASNSFYEQFFGPGTRLTVL.